This TCR beta chain originates from a study of blood T cell repertoires in COVID-19. Across the study: The study drew acute and convalescent COVID-19 samples from the United States, Italy and Spain. T cells, B-cell-depleted T cells, or PBMCs provided the cDNA or gDNA that served as material.

Enrolment of Seattle patients took place during active infection, and they were followed longitudinally. This CDR3 has 15 amino acids. Germline trimming cut 3 bases from V and 0 bases from J; bases unmatched to any gene: 3. CDR1 and CDR2 from the germline V gene are SGHRS and YFSETQ. Original data processing: Amplification of reference gene primers provided the estimated nucleated cell counts. Generated by immunoSEQ multiplex PCR, the TCRdb table keeps only in-frame clones and is missing some. For V, J and clone size, that table is used; D and trimming come from the DNA. The sample shows a few hundred thousand clones, approximately 86% of them seen only once.

Specimen: peripheral blood. This TCR was recovered from a woman in her 70s with COVID-19, enrolled during active disease. The chain carries TRBV5-1 and TRBJ1-3, with 7 bases matching TRBD1. CDR3 DNA: TGCGCCAGCAGCTCTACAGGGGACTCTGGAAACACCATATATTTT. Protein sequence: CASSSTGDSGNTIYF.